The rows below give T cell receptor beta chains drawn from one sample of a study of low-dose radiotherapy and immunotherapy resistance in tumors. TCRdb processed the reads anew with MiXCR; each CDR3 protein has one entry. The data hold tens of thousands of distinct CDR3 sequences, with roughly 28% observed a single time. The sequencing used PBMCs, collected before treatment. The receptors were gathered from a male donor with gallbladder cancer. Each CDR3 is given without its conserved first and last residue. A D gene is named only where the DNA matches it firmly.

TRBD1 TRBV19 ASSGYRGMGDRVEAF
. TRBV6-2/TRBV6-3 ASSGPLYEQY
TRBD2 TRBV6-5 ASSFGLAVSSTDTQY
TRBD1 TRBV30 AWNRDSLYNEQF
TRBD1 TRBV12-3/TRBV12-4 ASSIPRGTTNEKLF
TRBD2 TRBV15 ATSRSRAGGTDTQY
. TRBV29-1 SVESSTGELF
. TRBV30 AWRARANAEAF
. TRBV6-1 ASNLPGPLSGYT
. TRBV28 ASSFSDGRSGPTQY
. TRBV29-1 SVEEYDDYGYT
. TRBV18 ASSPWSGQDLGETQY
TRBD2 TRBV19 ASSTSASGRINEQF
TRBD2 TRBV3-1 ASSQVAGGAGEQF
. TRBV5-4 ASSSDLKSSYEQY
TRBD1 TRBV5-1 ASSFQGAGSPLH